This TCR beta chain was sequenced for a study of T-cell reconstitution after alpha-beta-depleted transplantation in children. Study outcomes and limitations: Some patients showed high day-60 TCRbeta diversity, which derived from surviving recipient T cells and thymic progenitors. Reportedly, roughly two months post-transplant, alpha-beta T cells arose from several hundred expanded graft clones. The main origin of T-cell counts and diversity one year after transplant was newly produced T cells.

Germline trimming cut 3 bases from V and 2 bases from J; bases unmatched to any gene: 5. The CDR3 covers 16 residues. This clonotype was observed many times. What it recognizes is unknown. As it was prepared, the TCRbeta library received unique molecular identifiers. Using its own MiXCR run on the PCR reads, TCRdb lists one record per CDR3 protein. Among 550,000 to 600,000 distinct CDR3 sequences, 20% to 25% were seen once, and the ten largest hold roughly 13%. The TCR sequence derives from a boy less than two years old who had a stem cell transplant for acute myeloid leukemia, so the T cells may come from the graft donor. The gene calls are TRBV12-3 or TRBV12-4 and TRBJ2-5; 11 nucleotides align to TRBD2. Material: PBMCs, mostly from graft donor cells, obtained 360 days after TCRalphabeta/CD19-depleted stem cell transplant. The CDR3 DNA reads TGTGCCAGCAGTTTTGAGACTAGCGGGACTCAAGAGACCCAGTACTTC. Protein product: CASSFETSGTQETQYF.